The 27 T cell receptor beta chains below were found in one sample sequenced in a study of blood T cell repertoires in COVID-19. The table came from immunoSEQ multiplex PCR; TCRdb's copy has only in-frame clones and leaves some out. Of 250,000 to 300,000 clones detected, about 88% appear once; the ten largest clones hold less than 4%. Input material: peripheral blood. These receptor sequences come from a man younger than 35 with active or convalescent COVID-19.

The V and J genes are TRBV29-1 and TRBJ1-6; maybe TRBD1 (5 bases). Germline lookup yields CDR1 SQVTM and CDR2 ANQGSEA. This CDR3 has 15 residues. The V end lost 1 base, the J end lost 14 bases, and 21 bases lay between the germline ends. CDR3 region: CSVEGWSAGHTALHF. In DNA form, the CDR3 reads TGCAGCGTTGAAGGGTGGTCGGCAGGGCATACGGCCCTCCACTTT.

The CDR3 region is CASSWDRAVQPQHF. The DNA of the CDR3 is TGTGCCAGCAGTTGGGACAGGGCGGTTCAGCCCCAGCATTTT. V gene TRBV6-6 combines with J gene TRBJ1-5; the match to TRBD1 covers 9 bases. Germline CDR1 and CDR2: MNHNY and SVGAGI (reference sequence). Trimming at V came to 4 bases and at J to 6 bases, leaving 4 bases not matched to a gene. This CDR3 has 14 amino acids.

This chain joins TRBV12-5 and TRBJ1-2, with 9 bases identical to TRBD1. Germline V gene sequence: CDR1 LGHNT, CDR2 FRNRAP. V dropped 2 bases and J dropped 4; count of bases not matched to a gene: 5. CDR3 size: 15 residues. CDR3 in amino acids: CASGLSTGGVYGYTF. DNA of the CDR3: TGTGCTAGTGGTTTGTCCACAGGGGGCGTCTATGGCTACACCTTC.

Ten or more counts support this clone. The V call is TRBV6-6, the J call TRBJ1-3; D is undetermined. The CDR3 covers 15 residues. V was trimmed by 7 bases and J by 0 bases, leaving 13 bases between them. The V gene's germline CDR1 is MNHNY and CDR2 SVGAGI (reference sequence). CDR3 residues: CASTPVPFSGNTIYF. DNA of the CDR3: TGTGCCAGCACCCCGGTCCCCTTCTCTGGAAACACCATATATTTT.

The CDR3 bases are TGTGCCAGCAGGATCCACAGGGAAGAGGCCAACGTCCTGACTTTC. Its protein is CASRIHREEANVLTF. This chain links TRBV7-9 with TRBJ2-6; tentatively, D is TRBD1 (6 bases). The CDR3 has 15 residues. With 6 bases removed from V and 6 bases from J, the gap between germline ends came to 15 bases. CDR1 is SEHNR and CDR2 is FQNEAQ in the germline V gene (reference sequence).

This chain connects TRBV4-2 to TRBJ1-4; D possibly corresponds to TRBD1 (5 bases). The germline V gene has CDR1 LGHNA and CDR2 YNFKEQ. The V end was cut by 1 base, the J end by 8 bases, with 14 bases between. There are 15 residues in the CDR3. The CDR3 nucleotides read TGTGCCAGCAGCCAAGTGGACGGGGGGGAGGAAAAACTGTTTTTT. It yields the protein CASSQVDGGEEKLFF.

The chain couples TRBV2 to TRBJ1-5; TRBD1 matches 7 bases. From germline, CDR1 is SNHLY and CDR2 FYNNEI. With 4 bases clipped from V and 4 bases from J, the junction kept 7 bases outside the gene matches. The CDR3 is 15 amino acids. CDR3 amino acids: CASSGYRGWNQPQHF. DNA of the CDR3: TGTGCCAGCAGTGGATACAGGGGATGGAATCAGCCCCAGCATTTT.

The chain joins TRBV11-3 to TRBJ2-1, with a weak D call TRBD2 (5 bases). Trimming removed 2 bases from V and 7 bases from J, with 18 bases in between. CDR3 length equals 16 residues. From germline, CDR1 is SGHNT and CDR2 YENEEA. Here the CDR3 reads CASSLSLRVEGNEQFF. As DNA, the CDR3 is TGTGCCAGCAGCTTAAGTCTGAGAGTTGAGGGTAATGAGCAGTTCTTC.

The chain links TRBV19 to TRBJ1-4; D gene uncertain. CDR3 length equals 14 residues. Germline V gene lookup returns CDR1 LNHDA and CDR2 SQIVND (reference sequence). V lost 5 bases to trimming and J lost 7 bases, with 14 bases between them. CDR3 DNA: TGTGCCAGTAGTTCGTCCGGGCGGGCTGAAAAACTGTTTTTT. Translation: CASSSSGRAEKLFF.

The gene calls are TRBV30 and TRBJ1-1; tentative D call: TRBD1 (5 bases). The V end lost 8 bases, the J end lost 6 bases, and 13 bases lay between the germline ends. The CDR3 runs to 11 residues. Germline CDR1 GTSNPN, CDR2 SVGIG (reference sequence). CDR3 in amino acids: CASKGFPEAFF. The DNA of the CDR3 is TGTGCCAGCAAGGGGTTCCCTGAAGCTTTCTTT.

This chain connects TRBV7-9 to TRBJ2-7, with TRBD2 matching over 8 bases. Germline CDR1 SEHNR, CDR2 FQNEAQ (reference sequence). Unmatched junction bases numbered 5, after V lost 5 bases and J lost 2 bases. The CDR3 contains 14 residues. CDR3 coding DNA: TGTGCCAGCAGCCCCCCCGGGGGGGCCTACGAGCAGTACTTC. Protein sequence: CASSPPGGAYEQYF.

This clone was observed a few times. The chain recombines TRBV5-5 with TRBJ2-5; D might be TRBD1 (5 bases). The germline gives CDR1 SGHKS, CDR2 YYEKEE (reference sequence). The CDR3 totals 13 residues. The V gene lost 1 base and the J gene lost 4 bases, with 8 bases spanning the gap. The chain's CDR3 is CASSLPGRETQYF. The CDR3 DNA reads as TGTGCCAGCAGCTTGCCAGGGCGAGAGACCCAGTACTTC.

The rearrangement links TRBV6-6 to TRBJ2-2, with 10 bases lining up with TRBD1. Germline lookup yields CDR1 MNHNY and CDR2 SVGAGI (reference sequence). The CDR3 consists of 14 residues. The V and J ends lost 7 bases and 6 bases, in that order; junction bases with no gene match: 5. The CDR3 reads CASTLTGGPGELFF. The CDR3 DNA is TGTGCCAGCACCTTGACAGGGGGCCCCGGGGAGCTGTTTTTT.

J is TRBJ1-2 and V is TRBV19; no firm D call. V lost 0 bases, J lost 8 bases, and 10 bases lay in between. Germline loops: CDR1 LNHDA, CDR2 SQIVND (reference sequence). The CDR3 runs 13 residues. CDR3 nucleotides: TGTGCCAGTAGTATAGATCGGCACAGCGGCTACACCTTC. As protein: CASSIDRHSGYTF.

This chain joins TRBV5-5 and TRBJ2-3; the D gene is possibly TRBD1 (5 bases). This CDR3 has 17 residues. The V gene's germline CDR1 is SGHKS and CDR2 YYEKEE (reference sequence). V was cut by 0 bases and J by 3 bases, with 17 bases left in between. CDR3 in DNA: TGTGCCAGCAGCTTGGTCCAGGGCCGTTCTCGTACAGATACGCAGTATTTT. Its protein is CASSLVQGRSRTDTQYF.

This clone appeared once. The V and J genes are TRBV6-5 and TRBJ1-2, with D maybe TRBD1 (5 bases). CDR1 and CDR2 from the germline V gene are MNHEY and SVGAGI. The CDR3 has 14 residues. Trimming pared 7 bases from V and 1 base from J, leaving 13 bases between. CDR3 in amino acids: CASTNPGLNYGYTF. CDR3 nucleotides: TGTGCCAGCACTAACCCGGGACTTAACTATGGCTACACCTTC.

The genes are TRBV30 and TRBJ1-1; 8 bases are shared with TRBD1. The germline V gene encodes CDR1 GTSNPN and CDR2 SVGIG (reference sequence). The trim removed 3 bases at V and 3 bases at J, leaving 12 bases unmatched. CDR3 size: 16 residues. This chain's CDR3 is CAWRPPGGWVDTEAFF. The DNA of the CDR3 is TGTGCCTGGAGGCCTCCAGGGGGCTGGGTGGACACTGAAGCTTTCTTT.

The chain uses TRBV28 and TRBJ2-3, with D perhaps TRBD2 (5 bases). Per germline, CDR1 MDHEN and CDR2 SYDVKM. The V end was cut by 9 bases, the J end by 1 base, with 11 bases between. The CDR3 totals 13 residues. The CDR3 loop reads CASKSGGTDTQYF. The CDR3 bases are TGTGCCAGTAAAAGCGGAGGCACAGATACGCAGTATTTT. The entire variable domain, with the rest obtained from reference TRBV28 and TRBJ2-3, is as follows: DVKVTQSSRYLVKRTGEKVFLECVQDMDHENMFWYRQDPGLGLRLIYFSYDVKMKEKGDIPEGYSVSREKKERFSLILESASTNQTSMYLCASKSGGTDTQYFGPGTRLTVL.

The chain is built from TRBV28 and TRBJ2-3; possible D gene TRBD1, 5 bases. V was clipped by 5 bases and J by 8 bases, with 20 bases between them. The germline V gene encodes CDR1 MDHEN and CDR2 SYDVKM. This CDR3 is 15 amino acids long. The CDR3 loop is CASSPTGHPRGTQYF. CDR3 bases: TGTGCCAGCAGTCCAACCGGACACCCTAGGGGTACGCAGTATTTT.

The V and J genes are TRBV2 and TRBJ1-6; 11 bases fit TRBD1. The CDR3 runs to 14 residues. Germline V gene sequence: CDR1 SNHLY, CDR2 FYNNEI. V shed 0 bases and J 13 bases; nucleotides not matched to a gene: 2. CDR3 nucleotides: TGTGCCAGCAGTGAAGCCGGGACAGGGGGGCCCCTCCACTTT. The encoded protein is CASSEAGTGGPLHF.

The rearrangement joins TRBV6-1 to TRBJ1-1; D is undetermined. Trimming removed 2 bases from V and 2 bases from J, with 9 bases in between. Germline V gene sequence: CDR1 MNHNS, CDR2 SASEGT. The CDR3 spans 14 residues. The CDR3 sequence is CASSETRGNTEAFF. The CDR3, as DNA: TGTGCCAGCAGTGAAACCCGGGGAAACACTGAAGCTTTCTTT.

The CDR3 nucleotides are TGTGCCAGTAGCGATCCCCTACCCGGGGAGCTGTTTTTT. This sequence encodes CASSDPLPGELFF. The chain carries TRBV19 and TRBJ2-2; D unclear. Trimming stripped 6 bases from V and 6 bases from J, with 11 bases between. The CDR3 has 13 amino acids. Germline-derived CDR1 and CDR2 are LNHDA and SQIVND (reference sequence).

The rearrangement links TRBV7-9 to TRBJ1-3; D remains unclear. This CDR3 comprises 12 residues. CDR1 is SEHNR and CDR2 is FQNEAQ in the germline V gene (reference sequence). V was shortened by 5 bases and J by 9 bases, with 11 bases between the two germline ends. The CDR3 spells CASSGSSGTIYF. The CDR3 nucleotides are TGTGCCAGCAGCGGTAGTTCAGGCACCATATATTTT.

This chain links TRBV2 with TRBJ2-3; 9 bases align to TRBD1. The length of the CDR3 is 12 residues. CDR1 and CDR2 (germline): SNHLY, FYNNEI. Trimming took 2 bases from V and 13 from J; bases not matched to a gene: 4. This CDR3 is CASSENRGLEYF. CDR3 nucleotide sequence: TGTGCCAGCAGTGAAAACAGGGGGCTGGAGTATTTT. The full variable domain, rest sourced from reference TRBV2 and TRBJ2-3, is EPEVTQTPSHQVTQMGQEVILRCVPISNHLYFYWYRQILGQKVEFLVSFYNNEISEKSEIFDDQFSVERPDGSNFTLKIRSTKLEDSAMYFCASSENRGLEYFGPGTRLTVL.

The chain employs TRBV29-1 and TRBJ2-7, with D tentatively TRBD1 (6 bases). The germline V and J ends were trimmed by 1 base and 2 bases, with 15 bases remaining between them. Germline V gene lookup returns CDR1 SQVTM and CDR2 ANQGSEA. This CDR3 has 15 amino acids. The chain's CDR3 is CSVEGQGITPYEQYF. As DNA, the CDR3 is TGCAGCGTTGAAGGGCAGGGGATCACCCCCTACGAGCAGTACTTC.

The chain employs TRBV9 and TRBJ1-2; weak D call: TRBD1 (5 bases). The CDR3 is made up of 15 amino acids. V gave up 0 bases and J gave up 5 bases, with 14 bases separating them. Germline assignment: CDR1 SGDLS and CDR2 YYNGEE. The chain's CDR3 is CASSVDGAGSYGYTF. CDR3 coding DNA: TGTGCCAGCAGCGTAGATGGGGCAGGATCATATGGCTACACCTTC.

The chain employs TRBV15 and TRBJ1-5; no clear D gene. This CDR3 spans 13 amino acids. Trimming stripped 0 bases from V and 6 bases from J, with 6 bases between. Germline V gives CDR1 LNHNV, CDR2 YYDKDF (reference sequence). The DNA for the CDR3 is TGTGCCACCAGCAGAGATCCGGGTCAGCCCCAGCATTTT. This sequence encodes CATSRDPGQPQHF.